These 16 T cell receptor beta chains came from one sample sequenced in a study of blood T cell repertoires in COVID-19. Clones were read by immunoSEQ multiplex PCR, and TCRdb kept only the in-frame ones, dropping some. This table has 200,000 to 300,000 clones, around 90% appearing once. Sequenced input: peripheral blood. These receptors came from a man between 60 and 75 years old who had recovered from COVID-19.

The DNA of the CDR3 is TGTGCCTGGAGTGTACTTTGGGGACAGGGGAACTATGGCTACACCTTC. This codes for CAWSVLWGQGNYGYTF. V is TRBV30 and J is TRBJ1-2; 10 bases align to TRBD1. The trim removed 0 bases at V and 2 bases at J, leaving 6 bases unmatched. Germline lookup yields CDR1 GTSNPN and CDR2 SVGIG (reference sequence). CDR3 length: 16 amino acids.

The gene calls are TRBV18 and TRBJ1-5; D perhaps matches TRBD1 (5 bases). V was pared by 8 bases and J by 7 bases, with 15 bases between. The CDR3 contains 13 residues. CDR1 and CDR2 (germline): KGHSH, LQKENI. The CDR3 sequence is CASREGLSQPQHF. CDR3 sequence (DNA): TGTGCCAGCCGGGAGGGGTTGAGCCAGCCCCAGCATTTT.

In DNA form, the CDR3 reads TGTGCCAGCAAGGAGGAACAGAGTAATTCACCCCTCCACTTT. Its protein product is CASKEEQSNSPLHF. The rearrangement joins TRBV2 to TRBJ1-6, with unresolved D. Germline V lookup: CDR1 SNHLY, CDR2 FYNNEI. There are 14 residues in the CDR3. Trimming stripped 7 bases from V and 6 bases from J, with 13 bases between.

The chain is built from TRBV7-2 and TRBJ2-2, with 9 positions matching TRBD1. The CDR3 runs to 15 residues. CDR1 is SGHTA and CDR2 is FQGNSA in the germline V gene. The junction had 3 bases not matched to a gene; V was cut back by 5 bases and J by 2 bases. CDR3 region: CASSRTGVNTGELFF. The CDR3 DNA reads TGTGCCAGCAGCCGGACAGGGGTTAACACCGGGGAGCTGTTTTTT.

The rearrangement uses TRBV3-1 (or the pseudogene TRBV3-2) and TRBJ1-5; TRBD1 might be the D (6 bases). V was shortened by 4 bases and J by 1 base, with 14 bases between the two germline ends. This CDR3 has 16 residues. Per germline, CDR1 LGHDT and CDR2 YNNKEL (reference sequence). The DNA of the CDR3 is TGTGCCAGCAGCCGTGGGCAGGGGATAAGCAATCAGCCCCAGCATTTT. Translated, it gives CASSRGQGISNQPQHF.

The chain is built from TRBV5-1 and TRBJ2-3; possible D gene TRBD2, 6 bases. Germline V gives CDR1 SGHRS, CDR2 YFSETQ. Trimming took off 6 bases at V and 3 bases at J, with 11 bases between the two ends. This CDR3 is built from 13 residues. In DNA, the CDR3 is TGCGCCAGCATGATTGGGGGGACAGATACGCAGTATTTT. Amino acid sequence: CASMIGGTDTQYF.

The rearrangement joins TRBV19 to TRBJ1-2, with 10 nucleotides matching TRBD1. This CDR3 is built from 12 residues. The V gene's germline CDR1 is LNHDA and CDR2 SQIVND (reference sequence). V shed 8 bases and J 7 bases; nucleotides not matched to a gene: 4. Written as DNA, the CDR3 is TGTGCCAGTGACGACAGGGGGCTTGGCTACACCTTC. It translates to CASDDRGLGYTF.

The rearrangement uses TRBV5-1 and TRBJ2-1; 9 bases are shared with TRBD2. J gave up 0 bases and V 4 bases, and 8 bases lay outside the gene matches. The CDR3 is 17 amino acids. Germline loops: CDR1 SGHRS, CDR2 YFSETQ. This chain's CDR3 is CASSRAGGTSSYNEQFF. DNA of the CDR3: TGCGCCAGCAGCCGCGCGGGGGGGACAAGCTCCTACAATGAGCAGTTCTTC.

The CDR3 DNA reads as TGTGCCAGCAGCCTGGGACTAGCGGGGGCCACCTACAATGAGCAGTTCTTC. Protein sequence: CASSLGLAGATYNEQFF. The genes are TRBV28 and TRBJ2-1, with 14 nucleotides matching TRBD2. Germline V gene lookup returns CDR1 MDHEN and CDR2 SYDVKM. The J segment lost 2 bases and the V segment lost 6 bases, leaving 6 bases of the junction unmatched. This CDR3 comprises 17 residues.

The genes are TRBV23-1 and TRBJ1-2; the match to TRBD1 covers 7 bases. TRBV23-1 is an open reading frame, and its role is uncertain. After removal of 2 bases from V and 3 bases from J, the junction contained 15 bases not matched to a gene. The CDR3 is 18 residues long. CDR3: CASSQIGSGPGTDYGYTF. The CDR3 coding sequence is TGCGCCAGCAGTCAAATCGGATCAGGACCCGGGACAGACTATGGCTACACCTTC.

The rearrangement links TRBV9 to TRBJ2-5; 7 bases agree with TRBD1. The CDR3 totals 17 residues. V shed 3 bases and J 0 bases; nucleotides not matched to a gene: 11. Germline V lookup: CDR1 SGDLS, CDR2 YYNGEE. CDR3 in amino acids: CASSAHRQGLYQETQYF. The CDR3 nucleotides read TGTGCCAGCAGCGCTCACCGACAGGGCCTGTACCAAGAGACCCAGTACTTC.

The genes are TRBV6-5 and TRBJ2-1; TRBD2 might be the D (7 bases). V gave up 7 bases and J gave up 7 bases, with 17 bases separating them. Germline CDR1 MNHEY, CDR2 SVGAGI. This CDR3 is built from 14 residues. This CDR3 reads CASTGGQIQNEQFF. The CDR3 region has the DNA TGTGCCAGCACCGGGGGGCAAATACAGAATGAGCAGTTCTTC.

This rearrangement joins TRBV6-5 to TRBJ1-1; D uncertain. The germline V gene has CDR1 MNHEY and CDR2 SVGAGI. Deletions cut 7 bases from V and 0 bases from J, with 6 bases between. CDR3 length equals 12 residues. The CDR3 DNA follows: TGTGCCAGCACGTCCGTGAACACTGAAGCTTTCTTT. This translates into CASTSVNTEAFF.

The rearrangement links TRBV28 to TRBJ2-1; 9 positions agree with TRBD1. Per the germline V gene, CDR1 is MDHEN and CDR2 is SYDVKM. The J segment lost 4 bases and the V segment lost 5 bases, leaving 9 bases of the junction unmatched. This CDR3 comprises 16 residues. Here the CDR3 DNA reads TGTGCCAGCAGTCTTCGACAGGGGGGCAAGTACAATGAGCAGTTCTTC. This codes for CASSLRQGGKYNEQFF. Drawing the rest from reference TRBV28 and TRBJ2-1, the complete variable domain is DVKVTQSSRYLVKRTGEKVFLECVQDMDHENMFWYRQDPGLGLRLIYFSYDVKMKEKGDIPEGYSVSREKKERFSLILESASTNQTSMYLCASSLRQGGKYNEQFFGPGTRLTVL.

The V gene is TRBV2, the J gene TRBJ2-7; unclear D gene. V was shortened by 4 bases and J by 3 bases, with 4 bases between the two germline ends. The germline CDR1 and CDR2 sequences are SNHLY and FYNNEI. The CDR3 runs 11 residues. CDR3 protein: CASSVDYEQYF. The CDR3 nucleotides read TGTGCCAGCAGTGTAGACTACGAGCAGTACTTC.

The chain employs TRBV7-6 and TRBJ1-2; D gene uncertain. The CDR3 extends over 11 amino acids. V shed 10 bases and J shed 8 bases, with 14 bases lying between them. Germline CDR1 and CDR2: SGHVS and FNYEAQ. CDR3 region: CAIGRVGGYTF. The CDR3, as DNA: TGTGCCATCGGGAGGGTGGGAGGCTACACCTTC. Full variable domain (missing parts from reference TRBV7-6 and TRBJ1-2): GAGVSQSPRYKVTKRGQDVALRCDPISGHVSLYWYRQALGQGPEFLTYFNYEAQQDKSGLPNDRFSAERPEGSISTLTIQRTEQRDSAMYRCAIGRVGGYTFGSGTRLTVV.